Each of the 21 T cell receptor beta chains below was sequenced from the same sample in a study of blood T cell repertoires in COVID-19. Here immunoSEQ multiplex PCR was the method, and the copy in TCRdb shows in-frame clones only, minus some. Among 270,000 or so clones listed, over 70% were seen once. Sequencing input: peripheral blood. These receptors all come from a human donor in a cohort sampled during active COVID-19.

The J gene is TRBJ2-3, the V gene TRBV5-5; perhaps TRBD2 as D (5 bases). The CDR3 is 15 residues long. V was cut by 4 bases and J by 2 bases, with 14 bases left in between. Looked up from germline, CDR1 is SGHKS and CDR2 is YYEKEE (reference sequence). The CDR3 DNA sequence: TGTGCCAGCAGCCGAGGGCTACCCCCCACAGATACGCAGTATTTT. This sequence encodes CASSRGLPPTDTQYF.

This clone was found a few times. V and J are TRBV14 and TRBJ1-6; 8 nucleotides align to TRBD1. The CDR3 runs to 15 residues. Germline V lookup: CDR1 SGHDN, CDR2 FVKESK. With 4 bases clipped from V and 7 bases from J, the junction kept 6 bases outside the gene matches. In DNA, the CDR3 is TGTGCCAGCAGCCGTATGGGACAGGCAAATTCACCCCTCCACTTT. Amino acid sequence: CASSRMGQANSPLHF.

This CDR3 is CASSPPGQLGQPQHF. DNA of the CDR3: TGTGCCAGCAGTCCCCCTGGACAGTTGGGTCAGCCCCAGCATTTT. This chain uses TRBV28 with TRBJ1-5; perhaps TRBD1 as D (6 bases). Trimming pared 5 bases from V and 6 bases from J, leaving 17 bases between. This CDR3 comprises 15 residues. Germline CDR1 and CDR2: MDHEN and SYDVKM.

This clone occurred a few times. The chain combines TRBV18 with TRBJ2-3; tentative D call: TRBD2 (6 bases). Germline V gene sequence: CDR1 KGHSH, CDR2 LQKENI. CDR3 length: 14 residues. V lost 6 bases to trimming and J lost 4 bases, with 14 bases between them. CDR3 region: CASSLTSSADTQYF. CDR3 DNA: TGTGCCAGCTCGCTAACTAGCTCGGCAGATACGCAGTATTTT.

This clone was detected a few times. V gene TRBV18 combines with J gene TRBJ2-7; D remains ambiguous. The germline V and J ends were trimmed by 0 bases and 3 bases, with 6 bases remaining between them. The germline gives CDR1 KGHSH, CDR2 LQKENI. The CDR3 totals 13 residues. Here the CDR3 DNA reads TGTGCCAGCTCACCACCTCACAACTACGAGCAGTACTTC. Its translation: CASSPPHNYEQYF.

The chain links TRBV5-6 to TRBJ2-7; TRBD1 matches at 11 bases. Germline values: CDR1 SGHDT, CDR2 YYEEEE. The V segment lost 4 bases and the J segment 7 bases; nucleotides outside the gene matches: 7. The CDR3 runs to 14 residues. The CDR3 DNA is TGTGCCAGCAGCCCGGACAGGGGGCTCGGGGAGCAGTACTTC. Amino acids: CASSPDRGLGEQYF. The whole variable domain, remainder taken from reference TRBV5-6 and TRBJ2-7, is DAGVTQSPTHLIKTRGQQVTLRCSPKSGHDTVSWYQQALGQGPQFIFQYYEEEERQRGNFPDRFSGHQFPNYSSELNVNALLLGDSALYLCASSPDRGLGEQYFGPGTRLTVT.

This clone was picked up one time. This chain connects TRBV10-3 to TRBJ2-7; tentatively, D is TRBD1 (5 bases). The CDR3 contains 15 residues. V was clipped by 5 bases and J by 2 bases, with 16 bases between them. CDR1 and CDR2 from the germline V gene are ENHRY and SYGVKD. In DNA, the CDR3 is TGTGCCATCAGTCCAGGGTCCCCTAAACCCTACGAGCAGTACTTC. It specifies CAISPGSPKPYEQYF.

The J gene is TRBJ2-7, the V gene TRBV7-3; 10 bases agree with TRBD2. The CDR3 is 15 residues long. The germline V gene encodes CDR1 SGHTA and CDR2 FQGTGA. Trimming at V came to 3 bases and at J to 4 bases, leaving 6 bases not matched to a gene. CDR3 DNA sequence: TGTGCCAGCAGCTTTCTAGCGGGAGAAGGGTACGAGCAGTACTTC. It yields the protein CASSFLAGEGYEQYF.

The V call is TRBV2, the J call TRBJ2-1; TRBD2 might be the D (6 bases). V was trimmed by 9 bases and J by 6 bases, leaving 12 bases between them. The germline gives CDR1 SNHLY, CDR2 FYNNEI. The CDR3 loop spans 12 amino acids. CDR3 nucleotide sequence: TGTGCCAGAGGCCTAGCGCCCAATGAGCAGTTCTTC. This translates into CARGLAPNEQFF.

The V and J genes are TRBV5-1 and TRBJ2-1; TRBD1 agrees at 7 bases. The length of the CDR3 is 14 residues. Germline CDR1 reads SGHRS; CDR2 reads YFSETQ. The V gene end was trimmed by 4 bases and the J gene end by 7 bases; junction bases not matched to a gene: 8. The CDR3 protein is CASSPVPGQNEQFF. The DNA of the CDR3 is TGCGCCAGCAGCCCGGTCCCGGGACAGAATGAGCAGTTCTTC.

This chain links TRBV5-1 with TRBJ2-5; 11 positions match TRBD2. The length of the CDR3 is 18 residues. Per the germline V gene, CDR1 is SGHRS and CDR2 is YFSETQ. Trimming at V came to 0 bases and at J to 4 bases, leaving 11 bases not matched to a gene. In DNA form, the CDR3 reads TGCGCCAGCAGCTTGGCACGGCTAGCGGGGGGCGGGGGAGAGACCCAGTACTTC. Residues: CASSLARLAGGGGETQYF.

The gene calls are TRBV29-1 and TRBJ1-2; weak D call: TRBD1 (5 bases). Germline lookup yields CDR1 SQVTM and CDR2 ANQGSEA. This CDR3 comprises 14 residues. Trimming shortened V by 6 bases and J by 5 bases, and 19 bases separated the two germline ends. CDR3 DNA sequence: TGCAGCGTCGCACCTCAGGGATTTGGGTATGGCTACACCTTC. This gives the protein CSVAPQGFGYGYTF.

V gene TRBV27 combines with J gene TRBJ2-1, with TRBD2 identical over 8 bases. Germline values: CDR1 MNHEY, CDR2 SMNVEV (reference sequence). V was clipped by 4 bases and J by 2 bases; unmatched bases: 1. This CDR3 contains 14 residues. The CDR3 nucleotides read TGTGCCAGCAGTTCGGGACTAGCCTACAATGAGCAGTTCTTC. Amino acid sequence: CASSSGLAYNEQFF.

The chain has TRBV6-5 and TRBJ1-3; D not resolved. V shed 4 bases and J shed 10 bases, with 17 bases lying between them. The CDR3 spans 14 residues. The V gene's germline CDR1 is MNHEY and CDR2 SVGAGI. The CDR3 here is CASSSDPPGGTIYF. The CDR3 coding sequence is TGTGCCAGCAGTTCGGACCCTCCAGGAGGGACCATATATTTT.

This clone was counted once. Here the CDR3 reads CASSQQPALAKNIQYF. The CDR3 DNA is TGTGCCAGCAGCCAACAGCCCGCCTTAGCCAAAAACATTCAGTACTTC. This chain joins TRBV9 and TRBJ2-4; D unresolved. Germline values: CDR1 SGDLS, CDR2 YYNGEE. V lost 4 bases and J lost 0, with 14 bases in between. This CDR3 has 16 residues.

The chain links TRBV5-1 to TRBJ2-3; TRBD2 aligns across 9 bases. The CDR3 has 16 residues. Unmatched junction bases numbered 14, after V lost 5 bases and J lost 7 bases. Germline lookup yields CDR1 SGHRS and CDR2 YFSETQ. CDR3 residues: CASSRDSGLAINTQYF. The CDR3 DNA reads TGCGCCAGCAGTCGGGATTCGGGACTAGCAATAAATACGCAGTATTTT.

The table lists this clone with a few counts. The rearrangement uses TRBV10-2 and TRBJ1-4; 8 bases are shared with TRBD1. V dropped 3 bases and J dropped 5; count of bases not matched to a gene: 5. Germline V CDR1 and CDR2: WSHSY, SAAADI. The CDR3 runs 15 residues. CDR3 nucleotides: TGCGCCAGCAGTGAAATCGGGGACAGGAATGAAAAACTGTTTTTT. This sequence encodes CASSEIGDRNEKLFF.

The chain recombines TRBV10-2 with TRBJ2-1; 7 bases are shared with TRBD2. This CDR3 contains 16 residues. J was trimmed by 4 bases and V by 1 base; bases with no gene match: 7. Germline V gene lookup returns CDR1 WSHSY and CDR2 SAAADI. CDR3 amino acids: CASSEFAGVLYNEQFF. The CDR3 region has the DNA TGCGCCAGCAGTGAGTTTGCGGGAGTGTTGTACAATGAGCAGTTCTTC.

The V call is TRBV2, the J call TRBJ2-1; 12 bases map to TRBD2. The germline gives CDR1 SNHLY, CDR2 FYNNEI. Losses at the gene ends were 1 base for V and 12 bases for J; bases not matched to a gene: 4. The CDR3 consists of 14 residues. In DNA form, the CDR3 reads TGTGCCAGCAGTGAAGGGCTAGCGGGAGGGTGGCAGTTCTTC. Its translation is CASSEGLAGGWQFF. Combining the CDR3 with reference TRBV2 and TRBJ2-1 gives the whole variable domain EPEVTQTPSHQVTQMGQEVILRCVPISNHLYFYWYRQILGQKVEFLVSFYNNEISEKSEIFDDQFSVERPDGSNFTLKIRSTKLEDSAMYFCASSEGLAGGWQFFGPGTRLTVL.

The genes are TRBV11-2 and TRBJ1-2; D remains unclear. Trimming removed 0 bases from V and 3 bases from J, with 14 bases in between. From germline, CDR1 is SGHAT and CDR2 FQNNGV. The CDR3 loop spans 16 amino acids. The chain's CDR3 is CASSLDTLNADYGYTF. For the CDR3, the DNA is TGTGCCAGCAGCTTAGATACCTTGAACGCGGACTATGGCTACACCTTC.

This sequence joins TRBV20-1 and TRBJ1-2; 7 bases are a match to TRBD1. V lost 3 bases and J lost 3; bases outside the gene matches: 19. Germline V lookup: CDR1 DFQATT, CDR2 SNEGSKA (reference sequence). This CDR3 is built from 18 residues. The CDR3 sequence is CSASSPPTGHENYYGYTF. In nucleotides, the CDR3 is TGCAGTGCTAGTTCCCCCCCGACAGGGCACGAGAACTACTATGGCTACACCTTC.